This section outlines one TCR beta chain sequence together with its context. This sample stems from a study of T cell responses to AZD1222 COVID-19 vaccine. Assay: immunoSEQ multiplex PCR; the TCRdb copy retains only in-frame clones and omits some. Of about 140,000 clones listed, approximately 89% are singletons. This CDR3 has 15 residues. Germline CDR1 SEHNR, CDR2 FQNEAQ (reference sequence). Trimming stripped 4 bases from V and 0 bases from J, with 10 bases between. The chain has TRBV7-9 and TRBJ2-1; no definite D call. The sequences come from peripheral blood, collected on day 0 of AZD1222 vaccination. The TCR sequence derives from an adult in good health. The CDR3 spells CASSYWPGSYNEQFF. CDR3 DNA sequence: TGTGCCAGCAGCTATTGGCCGGGCTCCTACAATGAGCAGTTCTTC.